This record looks at one T cell receptor beta chain sequence and its context. Its cognate antigen has yet to be identified. No much larger clone is present one base from it, and per-base qualities are unavailable. This was a case-control study nested in a cohort of healthcare workers in London, UK, who had nasopharyngeal swab PCR tests and blood samples taken every week. Healthcare workers were recruited between 23 and 31 March 2020, during the week of the UK lockdown, and were followed weekly for up to about 16 weeks. Libraries were made using 5' RACE. Instrument used: NextSeq 500. In the TCR library protocol, unique molecular identifiers were attached to individual cDNA molecules to correct for PCR bias and sequencing error. Both TCR alpha and beta chains were sequenced, and tight co-correlation was observed between alpha and beta sequence abundances in each sample. The authors processed their data as follows. Decombinator V4 was used to annotate TCR sequences for V gene, J gene and CDR3. TCRs were defined as expanded if a significant change between any two time points was detected under a Poisson model with p below 0.0001. TCR abundances were normalised to the total number of TCRs sequenced per sample and expressed as counts per million. VDJdb, accessed 1 November 2021, was searched for CMV, EBV and SARS-CoV-2 annotated TCRs, with TCRs annotated for multiple antigens excluded. TCRdb reprocessing: public reads trimmed at Q25 with fastp, clones called with MiXCR, in-frame beta chains kept. Every entry covers one CDR3 protein and lists the most common genes and DNA from its rows. It is TCRdb's table, rather than the study itself, that gives the V and J calls and clone size. In all, the sample holds roughly 56,000 distinct CDR3 sequences, and about 12% of those were seen once. The ten largest make up 9.5% to 10% of the sample.

The sample originates from a study of early T cells in non-severe SARS-CoV-2 infection (dated by TCRdb to the early 2020s). For the wider study: Bulk RNA from unsorted whole blood was used for TCR sequencing, so alpha and beta chains could not be paired. Findings and caveats that apply to the study as a whole: VDJdb matching was skewed toward anti-spike CD8 responses and likely underestimated virus-specific expansions by missing private and CD4 specificities.

The clonotype originates from an adult who was a healthcare worker with PCR-confirmed SARS-CoV-2 infection or an uninfected control (not recorded which). The sample was whole blood.

The CDR3 corresponds to CASSQFKVPPQYF. Here is the DNA: TGCGCCAGCAGCCAGTTCAAGGTGCCCCCTCAGTATTTT. The chain is assembled from TRBV4-1 and TRBJ2-3, with the D gene not clear enough to name. The CDR3 starts with the cysteine, ends with the phenylalanine, and has 13 residues. Only the CDR3 region is kept as DNA, spanning 39 bases read in frame from base 1. Trimming takes 3 bases from V and 12 bases from J, and the germline ends sit 16 bases apart. CDR1 and CDR2 (MGHRA, YSYEKL) derive from the germline V gene.